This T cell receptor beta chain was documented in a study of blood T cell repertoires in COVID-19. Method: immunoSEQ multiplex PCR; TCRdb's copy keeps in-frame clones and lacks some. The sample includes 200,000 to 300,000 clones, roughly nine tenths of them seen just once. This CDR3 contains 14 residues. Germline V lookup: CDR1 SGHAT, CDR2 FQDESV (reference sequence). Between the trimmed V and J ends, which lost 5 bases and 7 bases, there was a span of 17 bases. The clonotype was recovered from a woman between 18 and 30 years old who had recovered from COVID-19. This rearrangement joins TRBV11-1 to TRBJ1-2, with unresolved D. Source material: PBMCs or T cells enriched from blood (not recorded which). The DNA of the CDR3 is TGTGCCAGCAGCCCCCCCCTTCCTAGAGTTGGCTACACCTTC. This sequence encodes CASSPPLPRVGYTF.